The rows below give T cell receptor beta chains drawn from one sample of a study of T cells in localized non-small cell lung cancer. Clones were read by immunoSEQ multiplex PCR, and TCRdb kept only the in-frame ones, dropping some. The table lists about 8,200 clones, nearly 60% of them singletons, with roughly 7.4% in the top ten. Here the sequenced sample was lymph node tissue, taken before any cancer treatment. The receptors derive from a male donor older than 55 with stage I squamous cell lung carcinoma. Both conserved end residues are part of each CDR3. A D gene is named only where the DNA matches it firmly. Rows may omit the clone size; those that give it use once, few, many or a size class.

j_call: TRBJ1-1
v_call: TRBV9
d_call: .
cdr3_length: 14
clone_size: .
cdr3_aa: CASSVVAARTEAFF

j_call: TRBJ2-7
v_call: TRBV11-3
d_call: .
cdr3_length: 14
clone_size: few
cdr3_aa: CASSLSRSSYEQYF

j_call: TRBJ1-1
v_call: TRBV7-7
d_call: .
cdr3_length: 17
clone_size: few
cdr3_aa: CASSLGRGTVMNTEAFF

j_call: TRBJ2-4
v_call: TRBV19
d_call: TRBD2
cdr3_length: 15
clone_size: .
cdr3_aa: CASSSSGGDKTIQYF

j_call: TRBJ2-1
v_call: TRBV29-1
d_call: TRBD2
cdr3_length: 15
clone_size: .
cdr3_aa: CSVETPLAGYNEQFF

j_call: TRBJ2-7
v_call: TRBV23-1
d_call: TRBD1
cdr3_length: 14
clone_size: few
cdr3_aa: CASSQDRGPYEQYF

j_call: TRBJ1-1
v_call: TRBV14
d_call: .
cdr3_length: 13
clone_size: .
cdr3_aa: CASSQDRVVEAFF

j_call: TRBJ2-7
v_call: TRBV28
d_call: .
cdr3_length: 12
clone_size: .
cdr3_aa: CASSGGSWEQYF

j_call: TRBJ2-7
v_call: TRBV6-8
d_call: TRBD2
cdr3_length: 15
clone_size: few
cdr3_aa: CASSQREGGPYEQYF

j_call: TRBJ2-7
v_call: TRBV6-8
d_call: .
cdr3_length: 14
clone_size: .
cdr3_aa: CASSYSGSPYEQYF

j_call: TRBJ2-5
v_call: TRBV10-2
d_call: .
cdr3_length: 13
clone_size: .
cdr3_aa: CASLGLAQETQYF

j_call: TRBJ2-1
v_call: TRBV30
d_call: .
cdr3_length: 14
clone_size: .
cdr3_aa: CAWGGPGAYNEQFF

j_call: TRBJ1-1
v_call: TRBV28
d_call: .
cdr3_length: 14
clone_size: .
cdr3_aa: CASSSKLPSGEAFF

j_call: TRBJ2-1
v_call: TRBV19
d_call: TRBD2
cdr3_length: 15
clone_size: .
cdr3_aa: CASRWGLAGNNEQFF

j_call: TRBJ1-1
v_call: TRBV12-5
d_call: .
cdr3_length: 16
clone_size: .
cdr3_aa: CASGLGQLGAHTEAFF

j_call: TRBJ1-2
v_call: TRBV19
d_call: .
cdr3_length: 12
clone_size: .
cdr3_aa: CASNTMGYGYTF

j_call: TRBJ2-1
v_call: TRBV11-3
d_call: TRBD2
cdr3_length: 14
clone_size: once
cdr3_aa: CASSLREGYNKQFF

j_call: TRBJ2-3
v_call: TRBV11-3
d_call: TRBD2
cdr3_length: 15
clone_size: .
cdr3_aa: CASSLSGSWTDTQYF

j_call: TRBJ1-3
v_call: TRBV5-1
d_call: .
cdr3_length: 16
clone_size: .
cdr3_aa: CASSLNQGPSGNTIYF

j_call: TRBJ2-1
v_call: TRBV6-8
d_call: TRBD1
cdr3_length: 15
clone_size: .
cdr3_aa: CASISSGTGVNEQFF

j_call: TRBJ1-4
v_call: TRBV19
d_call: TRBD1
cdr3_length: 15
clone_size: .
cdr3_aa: CASSLTGTANEKLFF

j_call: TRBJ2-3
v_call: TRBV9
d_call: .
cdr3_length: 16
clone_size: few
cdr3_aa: CASSVTSDRLGDTQYF

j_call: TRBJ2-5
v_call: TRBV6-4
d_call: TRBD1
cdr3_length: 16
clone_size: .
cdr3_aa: CASSYRDRGSGETQYF

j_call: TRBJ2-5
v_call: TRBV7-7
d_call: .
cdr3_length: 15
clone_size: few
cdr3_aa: CASSLFFGGSETQYF

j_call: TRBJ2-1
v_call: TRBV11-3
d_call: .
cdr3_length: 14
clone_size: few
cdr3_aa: CASSPIATGNEQFF

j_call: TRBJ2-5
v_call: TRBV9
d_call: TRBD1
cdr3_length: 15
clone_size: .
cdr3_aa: CASSKGQGIQETQYF

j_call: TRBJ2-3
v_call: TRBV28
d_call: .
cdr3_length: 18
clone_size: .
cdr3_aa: CASSLTPGSSIGTDTQYF

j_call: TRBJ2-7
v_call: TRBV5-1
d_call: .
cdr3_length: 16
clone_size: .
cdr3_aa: CASSHAGSGSSYEQYF

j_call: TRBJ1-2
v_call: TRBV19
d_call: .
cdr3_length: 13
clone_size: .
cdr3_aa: CASSIVGIYGYTF

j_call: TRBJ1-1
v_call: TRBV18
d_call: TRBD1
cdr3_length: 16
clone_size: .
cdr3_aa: CASSPPRGQGNTEAFF

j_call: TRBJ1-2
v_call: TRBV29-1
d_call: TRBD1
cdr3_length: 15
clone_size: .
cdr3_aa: CSVPGQGRLESGYTF

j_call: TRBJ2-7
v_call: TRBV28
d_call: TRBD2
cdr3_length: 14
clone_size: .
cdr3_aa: CASSKTSGSQEQYF

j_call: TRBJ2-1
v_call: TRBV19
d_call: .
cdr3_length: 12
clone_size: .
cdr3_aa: CASSTGPWEQFF

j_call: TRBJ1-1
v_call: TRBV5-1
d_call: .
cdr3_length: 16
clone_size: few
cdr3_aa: CASSLALTGMNTEAFF

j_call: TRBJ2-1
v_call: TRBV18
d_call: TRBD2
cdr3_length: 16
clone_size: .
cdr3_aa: CASSPREAGAYNEQFF

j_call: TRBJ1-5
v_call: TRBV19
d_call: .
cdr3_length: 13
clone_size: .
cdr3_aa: CASSISRDQPQHF

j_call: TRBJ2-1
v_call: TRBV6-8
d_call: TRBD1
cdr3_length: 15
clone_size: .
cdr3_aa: CASSYGDRGYNEQFF

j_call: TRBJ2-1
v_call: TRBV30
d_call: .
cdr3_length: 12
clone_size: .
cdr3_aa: CAWSERGDEQFF

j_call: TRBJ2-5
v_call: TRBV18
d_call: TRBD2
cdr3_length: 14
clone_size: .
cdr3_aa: CASSTSGREETQYF

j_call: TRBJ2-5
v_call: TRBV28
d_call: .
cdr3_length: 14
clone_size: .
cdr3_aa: CASSLTGGGETQYF

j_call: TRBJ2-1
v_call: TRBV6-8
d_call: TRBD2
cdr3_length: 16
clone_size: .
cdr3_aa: CASSTRLADTRGEQFF

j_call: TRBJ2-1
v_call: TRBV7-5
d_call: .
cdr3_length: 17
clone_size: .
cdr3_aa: CASSSVLETSGSNEQFF

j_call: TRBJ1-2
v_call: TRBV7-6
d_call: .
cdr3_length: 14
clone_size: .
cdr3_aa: CASSLDRANYGYTF

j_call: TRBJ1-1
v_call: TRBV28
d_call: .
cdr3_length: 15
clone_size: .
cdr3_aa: CASSYSLTGHTEAFF

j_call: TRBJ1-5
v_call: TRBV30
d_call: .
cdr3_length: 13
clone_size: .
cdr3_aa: CAWSVQINQPQHF

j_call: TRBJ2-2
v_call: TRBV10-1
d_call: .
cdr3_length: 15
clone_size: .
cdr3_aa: CASSGLAGRTGELFF

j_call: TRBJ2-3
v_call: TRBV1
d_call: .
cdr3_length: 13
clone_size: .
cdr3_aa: CASSHPITDTQYF

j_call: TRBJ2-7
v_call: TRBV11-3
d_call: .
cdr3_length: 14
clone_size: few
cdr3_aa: CASSLRTSTYEQYF

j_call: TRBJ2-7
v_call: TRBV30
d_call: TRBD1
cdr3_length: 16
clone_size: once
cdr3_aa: CAWSARGLPTLYEQYF

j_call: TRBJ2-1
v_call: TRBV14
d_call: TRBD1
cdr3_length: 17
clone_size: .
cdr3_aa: CASSQDVGRGTYNEQFF

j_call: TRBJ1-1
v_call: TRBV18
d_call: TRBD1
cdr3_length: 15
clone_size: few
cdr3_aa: CASSQRQGMDTEAFF

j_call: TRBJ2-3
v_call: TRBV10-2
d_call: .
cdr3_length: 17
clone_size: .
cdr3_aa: CASSEGIRQGGRDTQYF

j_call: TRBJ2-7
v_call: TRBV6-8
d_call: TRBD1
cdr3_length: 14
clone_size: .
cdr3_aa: CASRDRGVRVEQYF

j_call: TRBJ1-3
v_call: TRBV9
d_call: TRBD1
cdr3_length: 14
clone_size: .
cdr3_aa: CASRKADRGNTIYF

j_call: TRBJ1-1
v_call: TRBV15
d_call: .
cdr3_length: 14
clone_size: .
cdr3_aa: CATSGSWLNTEAFF